These 19 T cell receptor beta chains were sequenced from one sample in a study of vaccination and CD4 T cells after COVID-19. At the Johns Hopkins FTIC core, DNA taken from cultured CD4+ T cells was sequenced by way of the Oncomine TCR Beta short-read assay. MiXCR, applied by TCRdb to the PCR reads, yields one record per CDR3 protein. The sample includes about 19,000 distinct CDR3 sequences, 43% of them seen just once. No cognate antigen is known for these TCRs. The treatment was: approximately 10-day PBMC culture with coronavirus spike peptide pools or control peptides (ViraFEST assay). The starting material was CD4+ T cells from blood, cultured in vitro, obtained after SARS-CoV-2 vaccination. The receptor source for this set is a human donor who had recovered from COVID-19.

The table lists this clonotype with a count of one. The chain joins TRBV7-3 to TRBJ2-7, with a possible D match to TRBD1 (5 bases). Germline CDR1 and CDR2: SGHTA and FQGTGA. V shed 5 bases and J shed 5 bases, with 19 bases lying between them. The CDR3 runs to 15 residues. CDR3 in amino acids: CASSLLGGRADEQYF. CDR3 bases: TGTGCCAGCAGCCTACTGGGTGGCAGGGCAGACGAGCAGTACTTC.

This clonotype came up a few times. V usage is TRBV29-1 and J usage is TRBJ1-2; the D gene is possibly TRBD1 (5 bases). CDR1 and CDR2 from the germline V gene are SQVTM and ANQGSEA. This CDR3 is built from 15 residues. Trimming removed 4 bases at V and 4 bases at J, with 19 bases between. Here the CDR3 reads CSVVASVGDLYGYTF. The CDR3 region has the DNA TGCAGCGTTGTTGCAAGCGTAGGGGACCTCTATGGCTACACCTTC.

J is TRBJ2-1 and V is TRBV20-1; 8 bases fit TRBD2. This CDR3 has 16 amino acids. Germline V gene sequence: CDR1 DFQATT, CDR2 SNEGSKA (reference sequence). V lost 4 bases to trimming and J lost 4 bases; unmatched junction nucleotides: 12. For the CDR3, the DNA is TGCAGTGCTAAGCTTATTGCTAGCGGGCTATACAATGAGCAGTTCTTC. Translation gives CSAKLIASGLYNEQFF.

This sequence joins TRBV27 and TRBJ1-5; weak D call: TRBD1 (6 bases). The CDR3 runs 14 residues. Germline loops: CDR1 MNHEY, CDR2 SMNVEV (reference sequence). V was trimmed by 6 bases and J by 4 bases, leaving 13 bases between them. The CDR3 loop reads CASRRGQGNQPQHF. CDR3 nucleotides: TGTGCCAGCAGGCGGGGGCAGGGGAATCAGCCCCAGCATTTT.

By sample fraction, this clonotype is medium-sized. The chain carries TRBV6-2 or TRBV6-3 and TRBJ1-1; D gene unclear. The germline V gene has CDR1 MNHEY and CDR2 SVGEGT. The CDR3 sequence is 13 residues long. Trimming stripped 2 bases from V and 4 bases from J, with 8 bases between. CDR3 sequence reads: CASSYVESTEAFF. The CDR3 DNA follows: TGTGCCAGCAGTTACGTGGAGAGCACTGAAGCTTTCTTT.

V and J are TRBV20-1 and TRBJ2-1, with 8 nucleotides matching TRBD2. V dropped 1 base and J dropped 5; count of bases not matched to a gene: 10. The CDR3 runs 16 residues. Germline CDR1 DFQATT, CDR2 SNEGSKA (reference sequence). In DNA form, the CDR3 reads TGCAGTGCTAGAGCGGGAGGGAGGGGTTGGGACAATGAGCAGTTCTTC. Translated, it gives CSARAGGRGWDNEQFF.

The chain employs TRBV20-1 and TRBJ2-7, with 8 bases matching TRBD2. V was clipped by 1 base and J by 5 bases; unmatched bases: 4. The CDR3 consists of 13 residues. CDR1 and CDR2 (germline): DFQATT, SNEGSKA (reference sequence). In DNA, the CDR3 is TGCAGTGCTAGAGTCGGGGGGGGGCACGAGCAGTACTTC. Protein sequence: CSARVGGGHEQYF.

The chain has TRBV20-1 and TRBJ2-7; perhaps TRBD1 as D (6 bases). The length of the CDR3 is 14 residues. Per the germline V gene, CDR1 is DFQATT and CDR2 is SNEGSKA (reference sequence). V was clipped by 6 bases and J by 7 bases, with 22 bases between them. The CDR3 coding sequence is TGCAGTGCAAACCCAAACGGGCGCAGGGGTGAGCAGTACTTC. Protein sequence: CSANPNGRRGEQYF.

The chain joins TRBV7-2 to TRBJ1-6, with a possible D match to TRBD1 (5 bases). The CDR3 has 18 residues. The ends were cut back, 0 bases at V and 10 bases at J, with 22 bases in the middle. Germline values: CDR1 SGHTA, CDR2 FQGNSA. CDR3 protein: CASSLAPGRIKPESPLHF. CDR3 DNA: TGTGCCAGCAGCTTAGCCCCGGGACGCATCAAACCGGAATCACCCCTCCACTTT.

The CDR3: CASTWSGGGYYEQFF. CDR3 sequence (DNA): TGTGCCAGCACCTGGAGCGGGGGGGGTTACTATGAGCAGTTCTTC. The chain uses TRBV27 and TRBJ2-1; 10 bases match TRBD2. V shed 7 bases and J 8 bases; nucleotides not matched to a gene: 11. The CDR3 has 15 residues. The germline V gene encodes CDR1 MNHEY and CDR2 SMNVEV (reference sequence).

This CDR3 is CASRGGHSYEQYF. The CDR3 region has the DNA TGTGCCAGCAGGGGCGGCCACTCCTACGAGCAGTACTTC. V is TRBV12-3 or TRBV12-4 and J is TRBJ2-7; D unclear. This CDR3 contains 13 residues. V was pared by 6 bases and J by 0 bases, with 9 bases between.

This rearrangement joins TRBV28 to TRBJ2-1, with a tentative D call TRBD2 (5 bases). CDR1 and CDR2 from the germline V gene are MDHEN and SYDVKM. The CDR3 runs to 11 residues. Trimming took 2 bases from V and 10 from J, leaving 6 bases between them. The CDR3 here is CASSLPGEQFF. The CDR3 DNA sequence: TGTGCCAGCAGTTTACCGGGAGAGCAGTTCTTC.

J is TRBJ2-7 and V is TRBV27; D is perhaps TRBD1 or TRBD2 (5 bases each). Germline-derived CDR1 and CDR2 are MNHEY and SMNVEV (reference sequence). The CDR3 totals 12 residues. V was cut by 8 bases and J by 7 bases, with 15 bases left in between. CDR3 nucleotides: TGTGCCAGCGGACCGGGACGTCAGGAGCAGTACTTC. Its translation: CASGPGRQEQYF.

There are a few counts of this clonotype. The CDR3 coding sequence is TGTGCCAGCAGCTTGGAGGTGTATTCACCCCTCCACTTT. It is translated as CASSLEVYSPLHF. This chain uses TRBV5-4 with TRBJ1-6; D gene uncertain. Germline CDR1 reads SGHNT; CDR2 reads YYREEE (reference sequence). Trimming cost V 0 bases and J 8 bases, with 6 bases left between them. This CDR3 has 13 amino acids. The whole variable domain, filled in from reference TRBV5-4 and TRBJ1-6, reads ETGVTQSPTHLIKTRGQQVTLRCSSQSGHNTVSWYQQALGQGPQFIFQYYREEENGRGNFPPRFSGLQFPNYSSELNVNALELDDSALYLCASSLEVYSPLHFGNGTRLTVT.

This clonotype was seen a few times. The rearrangement uses TRBV2 and TRBJ1-2; possibly TRBD1 for D (6 bases). CDR3 length: 12 amino acids. The V end was cut by 11 bases, the J end by 7 bases, with 17 bases between. Germline V gene lookup returns CDR1 SNHLY and CDR2 FYNNEI. DNA for the CDR3: TGTGCCGGAGACACAGGGTTGGTTGGCTACACCTTC. This sequence encodes CAGDTGLVGYTF.

The rearrangement links TRBV29-1 to TRBJ1-5; D is unclear. V lost 3 bases, J lost 7 bases, and 13 bases lay in between. CDR3 length equals 13 residues. CDR1 and CDR2 from the germline V gene are SQVTM and ANQGSEA. The CDR3 region is CSVEEAPRQPQHF. DNA for the CDR3: TGCAGCGTTGAGGAGGCCCCCAGGCAGCCCCAGCATTTT.

The chain is built from TRBV19 and TRBJ2-1; a weak D match, TRBD2 (6 bases). Germline V gene lookup returns CDR1 LNHDA and CDR2 SQIVND (reference sequence). The V end was cut by 1 base, the J end by 4 bases, with 11 bases between. The CDR3 is 15 residues long. The CDR3 DNA sequence: TGTGCCAGTAGTATAGGCGGGACCCTTTACAATGAGCAGTTCTTC. Its protein product is CASSIGGTLYNEQFF.

This chain connects TRBV2 to TRBJ2-7; 10 nucleotides line up with TRBD1. CDR1 and CDR2 (germline): SNHLY, FYNNEI. The CDR3 extends over 16 amino acids. J was trimmed by 2 bases and V by 0 bases; bases with no gene match: 4. CDR3 sequence (DNA): TGTGCCAGCAGTGAAGCGCTTGGACAGGGGGCCTACGAGCAGTACTTC. Its protein is CASSEALGQGAYEQYF.

This sequence joins TRBV6-1 and TRBJ2-7; D call uncertain. CDR3 length: 14 residues. V lost 0 bases, J lost 6 bases, and 12 bases lay in between. Per germline, CDR1 MNHNS and CDR2 SASEGT. The CDR3 region is CASSEAEIGSEQYF. CDR3 DNA sequence: TGTGCCAGCAGTGAAGCCGAGATTGGGTCCGAGCAGTACTTC.